These 2 T cell receptor beta chains came from one sample sequenced in a study of T cell changes during pregnancy in multiple sclerosis. The protocol was immunoSEQ multiplex PCR, while the TCRdb copy is restricted to in-frame clones and leaves out a portion. The table has around 51,000 clones, about 92% seen once. Sequenced material: peripheral blood, taken in the second trimester of pregnancy. Receptors were obtained from a female donor with multiple sclerosis, enrolled in a pregnancy study.

The chain is built from TRBV7-9 and TRBJ2-7; D is perhaps TRBD2 (5 bases). V was clipped by 5 bases and J by 6 bases, with 11 bases between them. From germline, CDR1 is SEHNR and CDR2 FQNEAQ (reference sequence). This CDR3 is 12 amino acids long. CDR3 loop: CASSPPEGEQYF. The DNA of the CDR3 is TGTGCCAGCAGCCCCCCCGAGGGCGAGCAGTACTTC.

The CDR3 loop reads CASRVAGVRTDTQYF. In DNA, the CDR3 is TGTGCCAGCAGGGTGGCGGGAGTTCGAACAGATACGCAGTATTTT. The chain links TRBV6-1 to TRBJ2-3, with 7 bases fitting TRBD2. J lost 3 bases, V lost 6 bases, and 9 bases had no gene match. The CDR3 consists of 15 residues. From germline, CDR1 is MNHNS and CDR2 SASEGT.